Listed below are T cell receptor beta chains from one sample, sequenced in a study of regulatory T cells in long-lasting Graves disease. A single record per CDR3 protein comes from TCRdb applying MiXCR to the multiplex PCR reads. The table shows a few hundred thousand distinct CDR3 sequences, with roughly 15% occurring only once. The same specimen was also included in a second study, on T cells in Graves' hyperthyroidism and ophthalmopathy.

Specimen: peripheral blood mononuclear cells (PBMCs), collected at new diagnosis, from a patient treated with antithyroid drugs. Receptors were obtained from a woman in her 40s with Graves disease. Each CDR3 is given with its conserved first and last residue. The D gene is left open where the match is weak. Only some rows state a clone size, as once, few, many or a class for expanded clones.

d_call | j_call | v_call | clone_size | cdr3_aa | cdr3_nt
TRBD2 | TRBJ2-1 | TRBV12-3/TRBV12-4 | many | CASSPSAGGPGYNEQFF | TGTGCCAGCAGTCCATCAGCGGGAGGGCCGGGTTACAATGAGCAGTTCTTC
NA | TRBJ1-3 | TRBV3-1 | NA | CASSFSPPRGNTIYF | TGTGCCAGCAGTTTCTCCCCCCCCAGGGGAAACACCATATATTTT
NA | TRBJ2-7 | TRBV7-2 | many | CASSLLWGEQYF | TGTGCCAGCAGCCTCTTATGGGGCGAGCAGTACTTC
TRBD2 | TRBJ2-5 | TRBV7-9 | many | CASGSSGSGETQYF | TGTGCCAGCGGCTCTAGCGGGTCGGGAGAGACCCAGTACTTC
TRBD2 | TRBJ2-7 | TRBV7-2 | few | CASSFRSGSSYEQYF | TGTGCCAGCAGCTTTCGTAGCGGGAGTTCCTACGAGCAGTACTTC
NA | TRBJ2-1 | TRBV7-2 | NA | CASSLVGGLPYNEQFF | TGTGCCAGCAGCTTAGTTGGCGGACTACCCTACAATGAGCAGTTCTTC
TRBD1 | TRBJ1-2 | TRBV7-9 | few | CASSLDRAGYTF | TGTGCCAGCAGCTTGGACAGGGCTGGCTACACCTTC
NA | TRBJ2-5 | TRBV6-1 | NA | CASSPGAGSWETQYF | TGTGCCAGCAGCCCGGGAGCCGGGAGTTGGGAGACCCAGTACTTC
TRBD1 | TRBJ1-3 | TRBV7-2 | NA | CASSLGQGFLNTIYF | TGTGCCAGCAGCTTAGGACAGGGCTTTCTTAACACCATATATTTT
NA | TRBJ1-2 | TRBV18 | many | CASSPGGTAGDGYTF | TGTGCCAGCTCCCCCGGGGGCACCGCGGGGGATGGCTACACCTTC
NA | TRBJ2-7 | TRBV28 | few | CASSRIAESYEQYF | TGTGCCAGCAGCCGAATAGCGGAGTCCTACGAGCAGTACTTC
NA | TRBJ1-2 | TRBV28 | many | CASATGGQGDYGYTF | TGTGCCAGCGCTACGGGGGGCCAGGGAGACTATGGCTACACCTTC
NA | TRBJ2-3 | TRBV2 | few | CASSAQGADTQYF | TGTGCCAGCAGTGCACAGGGCGCAGATACGCAGTATTTT
NA | TRBJ2-5 | TRBV2 | many | CASIGADKETQYF | TGTGCCAGCATTGGAGCAGATAAAGAGACCCAGTACTTC
NA | TRBJ1-1 | TRBV12-3/TRBV12-4 | many | CASRGGKDTEASF | TGTGCCAGCAGGGGGGGGAAAGACACTGAAGCTTCCTTT
NA | TRBJ2-7 | TRBV19 | many | CASSWGSSYEQYF | TGTGCCAGTAGTTGGGGCAGCTCCTACGAGCAGTACTTC
NA | TRBJ1-6 | TRBV20-1 | many | CSARDDRSSYNSPLHF | TGCAGTGCTAGAGACGACAGGAGCTCCTATAATTCACCCCTCCACTTT
NA | TRBJ2-1 | TRBV2 | many | CASNSDSAVQFF | TGTGCCAGCAATTCGGACTCAGCCGTGCAGTTCTTC
TRBD1 | TRBJ2-5 | TRBV7-8 | many | CASSGQGGGQETQYF | TGTGCCAGCAGCGGACAGGGGGGGGGACAAGAGACCCAGTACTTC
NA | TRBJ1-3 | TRBV3-1 | few | CASSQVGHGNTIYF | TGTGCCAGCAGCCAAGTAGGGCATGGAAACACCATATATTTT
NA | TRBJ1-4 | TRBV7-8 | many | CASSLARGAGRRGFNEKLFF | TGTGCCAGCAGCTTAGCTCGCGGGGCAGGTCGGCGGGGCTTTAATGAAAAACTGTTTTTT
TRBD1 | TRBJ2-5 | TRBV28 | many | CASSLWETGVGETQYF | TGTGCCAGCAGTTTATGGGAGACAGGGGTTGGGGAGACCCAGTACTTC
NA | TRBJ2-7 | TRBV20-1 | NA | CSATGDGFYEQYF | TGCAGTGCTACAGGGGACGGATTCTACGAGCAGTACTTC
NA | TRBJ2-1 | TRBV5-1 | many | CASRPYSYNEQFF | TGCGCCAGCAGGCCTTACTCCTACAATGAGCAGTTCTTC
NA | TRBJ2-6 | TRBV7-8 | many | CASSDYRVRGSGANVLTF | TGTGCCAGCAGCGACTACAGGGTTAGGGGCTCTGGGGCCAACGTCCTGACTTTC
NA | TRBJ2-3 | TRBV2 | many | CASSDVGGGPWDTDTQYF | TGTGCCAGCAGTGACGTCGGGGGAGGCCCTTGGGACACAGATACGCAGTATTTT